The 32 T cell receptor beta chains listed next were all sequenced from one sample in a study of human T cells and chemical hapten exposure. The time point: patch test 2, 6 weeks after DPC sensitization. Stated treatment: therapeutic diphenylcyclopropenone sensitization with weekly scalp DPC. In TCRdb, the RACE reads were re-called with MiXCR into one record per CDR3 protein. Of approximately 350,000 distinct CDR3 sequences listed, about 6% were seen once; the top ten hold approximately 5.4%. Specimen: whole blood, collected in connection with sensitization to the hapten diphenylcyclopropenone (DPC). The receptor source for this set is a woman between 18 and 29 years old with alopecia areata. Some clones in this sample may be carry-over from other donors' samples.

This clonotype was detected many times. V and J are TRBV7-8 and TRBJ1-4; 8 nucleotides agree with TRBD1. The CDR3 has 13 amino acids. CDR1 and CDR2 from the germline V gene are SGHVS and FQNEAQ. The J segment lost 6 bases and the V segment lost 7 bases, leaving 4 bases of the junction unmatched. The CDR3 nucleotides read TGTGCCAGCAAGCAGGGGGCCTATGAAAAACTGTTTTTT. It is translated as CASKQGAYEKLFF.

This clonotype has just a few counts. This sequence joins TRBV7-2 and TRBJ2-1; 9 positions match TRBD2. With 1 base clipped from V and 2 bases from J, the junction kept 3 bases outside the gene matches. The CDR3 spans 16 residues. Germline lookup yields CDR1 SGHTA and CDR2 FQGNSA. The CDR3 coding sequence is TGTGCCAGCAGCTTAGTGGGCGGGGGGGCCTACAATGAGCAGTTCTTC. Its protein product is CASSLVGGGAYNEQFF. Combining the CDR3 with reference TRBV7-2 and TRBJ2-1 gives the whole variable domain GAGVSQSPSNKVTEKGKDVELRCDPISGHTALYWYRQSLGQGLEFLIYFQGNSAPDKSGLPSDRFSAERTGGSVSTLTIQRTQQEDSAVYLCASSLVGGGAYNEQFFGPGTRLTVL.

Concerning this clonotype itself: Given a much more abundant clone one base away, this may be a read error. The V and J genes are TRBV12-3 or TRBV12-4 and TRBJ1-3; D possibly corresponds to TRBD1 (6 bases). Trimming left V 5 bases short and J 2 bases short, with 10 bases between. This CDR3 is built from 14 residues. CDR3 region: CASSPGHTGNTIYF. CDR3 DNA sequence: TGTGCCAGCAGTCCGGGACACACTGGAAACACCATATATTTT.

The chain recombines TRBV18 with TRBJ2-6; D unresolved. CDR1 and CDR2 (germline): KGHSH, LQKENI. V lost 5 bases, J lost 4 bases, and 15 bases lay in between. This CDR3 spans 16 amino acids. The CDR3 nucleotides read TGTGCCAGCTCAGAAAGAGGTTCTGGAGGGGCCAACGTCCTGACTTTC. Protein product: CASSERGSGGANVLTF.

V usage is TRBV12-3 or TRBV12-4 and J usage is TRBJ1-2; 7 bases are a match to TRBD1. Trimming cost V 3 bases and J 3 bases; bases outside gene matches: 10. The CDR3 has 16 residues. CDR3 residues: CASSFWDSKSHYGYTF. The CDR3 coding sequence is TGTGCCAGCAGTTTTTGGGACAGCAAATCCCACTATGGCTACACCTTC.

This clonotype was detected ten times or more. This chain connects TRBV6-2 or TRBV6-3 to TRBJ1-1; 10 bases are a match to TRBD1. V lost 7 bases, J lost 4 bases, and 9 bases stayed unmatched. CDR1 MNHEY and CDR2 SVGEGT come from the germline V gene. CDR3 length equals 15 residues. The CDR3 loop reads CASKATGGRSTEAFF. The CDR3 DNA sequence: TGTGCCAGCAAGGCGACAGGGGGCCGTAGCACTGAAGCTTTCTTT.

This clonotype appeared many times. The chain combines TRBV29-1 with TRBJ2-3; D not resolved. Germline lookup yields CDR1 SQVTM and CDR2 ANQGSEA. The CDR3 loop spans 12 amino acids. Trimming took 8 bases from V and 4 from J, leaving 13 bases between them. Written as DNA, the CDR3 is TGCAGCACGATAATCCCCCCAGATACGCAGTATTTT. Amino acids: CSTIIPPDTQYF.

This clonotype was seen at least ten times. The CDR3 bases are TGTGCCAGCAGCTTACCGACCGGGGAGCTGTTTTTT. Its protein product is CASSLPTGELFF. The rearrangement links TRBV7-9 to TRBJ2-2; D gene ambiguous. V was clipped by 2 bases and J by 5 bases, with 3 bases between them. Germline values: CDR1 SEHNR, CDR2 FQNEAQ (reference sequence). The CDR3 totals 12 residues.

The chain recombines TRBV6-2 or TRBV6-3 with TRBJ1-5; 7 positions match TRBD1. V was pared by 5 bases and J by 0 bases, with 16 bases of the junction left unmatched. The CDR3 has 19 amino acids. The germline CDR1 and CDR2 sequences are MNHEY and SVGEGT. This CDR3 reads CASSPPGQLRVISNQPQHF. The DNA of the CDR3 is TGTGCCAGCAGTCCCCCGGGACAGCTACGAGTAATTAGCAATCAGCCCCAGCATTTT.

The V call is TRBV14, the J call TRBJ2-7; 7 nucleotides line up with TRBD1. CDR1 and CDR2 (germline): SGHDN, FVKESK. The V gene end was trimmed by 3 bases and the J gene end by 2 bases; junction bases not matched to a gene: 7. The CDR3 loop spans 15 amino acids. The CDR3 loop reads CASSHTAGTAYEQYF. CDR3 in DNA: TGTGCCAGCAGCCATACGGCAGGGACAGCCTACGAGCAGTACTTC.

In its sample, this clonotype was seen many times. The chain couples TRBV7-2 to TRBJ2-4, with a possible D match to TRBD2 (5 bases). The ends were cut back, 2 bases at V and 0 bases at J, with 8 bases in the middle. Per germline, CDR1 SGHTA and CDR2 FQGNSA. The CDR3 contains 15 residues. The CDR3 DNA sequence: TGTGCCAGCAGCTTAAAGGCGGGAGCCAAAAACATTCAGTACTTC. Its protein is CASSLKAGAKNIQYF.

This clonotype was recorded many times. V gene TRBV19 combines with J gene TRBJ1-5; D gene unclear. Germline-derived CDR1 and CDR2 are LNHDA and SQIVND (reference sequence). CDR3 size: 12 residues. Trimming cost V 6 bases and J 3 bases, with 6 bases left between them. The CDR3 coding sequence is TGTGCCAGTAGAGAACCCAATCAGCCCCAGCATTTT. Encoded protein: CASREPNQPQHF.

Ten or more counts support this clonotype. The chain joins TRBV4-3 to TRBJ1-3; a weak D match, TRBD1 (5 bases). Germline V gene sequence: CDR1 LGHNA, CDR2 YSLEER. The CDR3 is 12 residues long. Deletions cut 0 bases from V and 9 bases from J, with 6 bases between. CDR3 sequence reads: CASSQDGGTIYF. The DNA for the CDR3 is TGCGCCAGCAGCCAAGACGGGGGCACCATATATTTT.

This clonotype has a handful of counts. V usage is TRBV27 and J usage is TRBJ1-1, with D possibly matching TRBD1 (6 bases). V was pared by 5 bases and J by 3 bases, with 19 bases between. This CDR3 has 16 residues. CDR1 and CDR2 (germline): MNHEY, SMNVEV (reference sequence). CDR3 protein: CASSPGGGRGDTEAFF. In DNA form, the CDR3 reads TGTGCCAGCAGTCCGGGAGGGGGAAGAGGGGACACTGAAGCTTTCTTT.

Ten or more counts support this clonotype. The gene calls are TRBV28 and TRBJ2-1; D may be TRBD1 (5 bases). Germline CDR1 and CDR2: MDHEN and SYDVKM. Trimming took 3 bases from V and 10 from J, leaving 10 bases between them. This CDR3 comprises 12 residues. The CDR3 DNA reads TGTGCCAGCAGTTTCAGGGTACAGGAGCAGTTCTTC. Amino acid sequence: CASSFRVQEQFF.

This clonotype showed up many times. This chain joins TRBV7-8 and TRBJ1-5; D may be TRBD1 (5 bases). Germline CDR1 and CDR2: SGHVS and FQNEAQ. This CDR3 contains 15 residues. V lost 3 bases, J lost 4 bases, and 13 bases lay in between. DNA for the CDR3: TGTGCCAGCAGCTTCTGGGACGCCTTTAATCAGCCCCAGCATTTT. This gives the protein CASSFWDAFNQPQHF.

This clonotype was detected only a few times. V is TRBV24-1 and J is TRBJ2-2; no firm D call. CDR1 KGHDR and CDR2 SFDVKD come from the germline V gene. V shed 3 bases and J shed 6 bases, with 7 bases lying between them. CDR3 length: 13 residues. CDR3 nucleotides: TGTGCCACCAGTGATGGAAGGGCCGGGGAGCTGTTTTTT. Its protein is CATSDGRAGELFF.

This clonotype was detected only a few times. The chain recombines TRBV29-1 with TRBJ1-1; D gene uncertain. Germline CDR1 and CDR2: SQVTM and ANQGSEA. V was clipped by 7 bases and J by 0 bases, with 12 bases between them. The CDR3 runs 13 residues. DNA of the CDR3: TGCAGCGCCGGGCGGGCCCTGAACACTGAAGCTTTCTTT. This encodes CSAGRALNTEAFF.

The V gene is TRBV25-1, the J gene TRBJ1-5, with a weak D call TRBD1 (5 bases). This CDR3 region has 17 residues. Germline-derived CDR1 and CDR2 are MGHDK and SYGVNS. V was pared by 3 bases and J by 2 bases, with 17 bases between. The CDR3 DNA reads TGTGCCAGCAGTGACACCCCCCCCGGGGCGGGCAATCAGCCCCAGCATTTT. Translating gives CASSDTPPGAGNQPQHF.

The J gene is TRBJ2-7, the V gene TRBV5-1; 9 nucleotides line up with TRBD1. The CDR3 has 17 residues. Germline-derived CDR1 and CDR2 are SGHRS and YFSETQ. V was clipped by 0 bases and J by 2 bases; unmatched bases: 9. The CDR3 is CASSLEGFGDRAYEQYF. CDR3 bases: TGCGCCAGCAGCTTGGAAGGGTTCGGGGACAGGGCCTACGAGCAGTACTTC.

The chain combines TRBV5-5 with TRBJ1-5, with TRBD1 as a possible D gene (6 bases). CDR3 length: 13 amino acids. V lost 7 bases, J lost 3 bases, and 11 bases lay in between. Germline V gives CDR1 SGHKS, CDR2 YYEKEE (reference sequence). In DNA, the CDR3 is TGTGCCAGCGGCAGGGACAACAATCAGCCCCAGCATTTT. Amino acids: CASGRDNNQPQHF.

The rearrangement links TRBV6-5 to TRBJ2-7; TRBD2 aligns across 7 bases. The CDR3 is made up of 15 amino acids. Germline loops: CDR1 MNHEY, CDR2 SVGAGI. J lost 1 base, V lost 4 bases, and 7 bases had no gene match. CDR3 region: CASSWGTKKSYEQYF. The CDR3 coding sequence is TGTGCCAGCAGTTGGGGGACTAAAAAGTCCTACGAGCAGTACTTC.

This clonotype was seen repeatedly, ten times or more. This chain connects TRBV7-9 to TRBJ1-3; D unresolved. The length of the CDR3 is 13 residues. The ends were cut back, 10 bases at V and 1 base at J, with 11 bases in the middle. Germline CDR1 and CDR2: SEHNR and FQNEAQ (reference sequence). The CDR3 DNA follows: TGTGCCAACCGGGAGGGTTCTGGAAACACCATATATTTT. As protein: CANREGSGNTIYF.

Ten or more counts support this clonotype. This chain uses TRBV21-1 with TRBJ2-3; the table's D gene call, TRBD2, was not cross checked with the DNA. TRBV21-1 is a documented pseudogene. This CDR3 comprises 15 residues. The CDR3 region has the DNA TGTGCCAGCAGCAAAAAAGGGACTTACACAGATACGCAGTATTTT. Protein: CASSKKGTYTDTQYF.

This clonotype was found many times. The V call is TRBV12-3 or TRBV12-4, the J call TRBJ2-3, with D perhaps matching TRBD2 (6 bases). Trimming cost V 5 bases and J 2 bases, with 17 bases left between them. This CDR3 comprises 16 residues. CDR3 in DNA: TGTGCCAGCAGTCACTTCATGGGGGGACCCACAGATACGCAGTATTTT. Encoded protein: CASSHFMGGPTDTQYF.

This clonotype was counted at least ten times. The chain has TRBV7-9 and TRBJ1-5; a weak D match, TRBD1 (6 bases). CDR1 and CDR2 (germline): SEHNR, FQNEAQ (reference sequence). This CDR3 region has 15 residues. The V end lost 1 base, the J end lost 7 bases, and 14 bases lay between the germline ends. CDR3: CASSLGTGTQQPQHF. For the CDR3, the DNA is TGTGCCAGCAGCTTAGGTACAGGGACACAACAGCCCCAGCATTTT.

This clonotype was seen only a few times. The rearrangement joins TRBV4-3 to TRBJ1-6; TRBD1 aligns across 11 bases. From germline, CDR1 is LGHNA and CDR2 YSLEER. The CDR3 sequence is 16 residues long. The V gene end was trimmed by 0 bases and the J gene end by 9 bases; junction bases not matched to a gene: 4. CDR3 region: CASSQDLGTGGSPLHF. For the CDR3, the DNA is TGCGCCAGCAGCCAAGATCTGGGGACAGGGGGTTCACCCCTCCACTTT.

This clonotype was found a few times. The chain employs TRBV12-3 or TRBV12-4 and TRBJ2-7; 8 bases are a match to TRBD1. J was trimmed by 4 bases and V by 5 bases; bases with no gene match: 7. There are 14 residues in the CDR3. In DNA form, the CDR3 reads TGTGCCAGCAGTCCCCGGGACAGGAAATACGAGCAGTACTTC. Encoded protein: CASSPRDRKYEQYF.

This clonotype showed up many times. This sequence joins TRBV12-3 or TRBV12-4 and TRBJ1-5; D is unclear. The CDR3 extends over 12 amino acids. Trimming took off 6 bases at V and 5 bases at J, with 8 bases between the two ends. Here the CDR3 reads CASRGTDQPQHF. CDR3 DNA: TGTGCCAGCAGGGGCACGGATCAGCCCCAGCATTTT.

This clonotype was found many times. The V gene is TRBV5-1, the J gene TRBJ1-4; no clear D gene. CDR1 and CDR2 from the germline V gene are SGHRS and YFSETQ. V lost 6 bases and J lost 2, with 14 bases in between. There are 15 residues in the CDR3. CDR3 sequence reads: CASTLSVGTNEKLFF. DNA for the CDR3: TGCGCCAGCACCCTTAGCGTCGGGACTAATGAAAAACTGTTTTTT.

In its sample, this clonotype was seen a few times. This chain links TRBV7-2 with TRBJ1-4, with D uncertain. CDR1 and CDR2 from the germline V gene are SGHTA and FQGNSA. The CDR3 spans 15 residues. The V gene lost 3 bases and the J gene lost 2 bases, with 10 bases spanning the gap. The CDR3 sequence is CASSFGRMTNEKLFF. In DNA form, the CDR3 reads TGTGCCAGCAGCTTCGGACGGATGACTAATGAAAAACTGTTTTTT.

The V gene is TRBV7-2, the J gene TRBJ2-3; D is uncertain. V was cut by 1 base and J by 1 base, with 9 bases left in between. Germline CDR1 reads SGHTA; CDR2 reads FQGNSA. This CDR3 is 15 amino acids long. DNA of the CDR3: TGTGCCAGCAGCTTAGGTATACTGCGCACAGATACGCAGTATTTT. Translated, it gives CASSLGILRTDTQYF.